In this sample, the clone carrying this T cell receptor beta chain turned up a few times. The antigen is unknown. The authors prepared the TCRbeta library with unique molecular identifiers. TCRdb processed the PCR reads anew with MiXCR; each CDR3 protein has one entry. The sample yields more than 120,000 distinct CDR3 sequences, 8.5% to 10% seen once. This CDR3 region has 13 residues. CDR1 and CDR2 from the germline V gene are DFQATT and SNEGSKA (reference sequence). The V end lost 2 bases, the J end lost 5 bases, and 9 bases lay between the germline ends. This entry is derived from a study of T-cell reconstitution after alpha-beta-depleted transplantation in children. Study outcomes and limitations: A year post-transplant, T-cell counts and diversity derived mostly from newly produced T cells. Several hundred expanded graft clones reportedly supplied alpha-beta T cells about two months after transplant.

The chain is built from TRBV20-1 and TRBJ2-2; D gene uncertain. This clonotype originated in a female patient aged 2-10 years who had a stem cell transplant for congenital amegakaryocytic thrombocytopenia, so the T cells may come from the graft donor. The source material was PBMCs, mostly from graft donor cells, sampled 180 days after TCRalphabeta/CD19-depleted stem cell transplant. The CDR3 DNA reads TGCAGTGCTAGAAGATTGGGTACCGGGGAGCTGTTTTTT. This sequence encodes CSARRLGTGELFF.